Described below is a single TCR beta chain sequence and its context. The iRepertoire nested amplicon-rescue multiplex PCR amplified TCR alpha and beta CDR3s from RNA. TCRdb itself ran the multiplex PCR reads through MiXCR, one entry per CDR3 protein. The sample records about 130,000 distinct CDR3 sequences, 24% being singletons. CDR1 and CDR2 (germline): LGHDT, YNNKEL (reference sequence). The CDR3 has 20 amino acids. Losses at the gene ends were 0 bases for V and 4 bases for J; bases not matched to a gene: 12. This record comes from a study of glioma-infiltrating T cells. The rearrangement uses TRBV3-1 and TRBJ2-2, with 12 bases lining up with TRBD1. The receptor was derived from a human donor with low-grade glioma or glioblastoma, undergoing nonglioma brain surgery, or in good health (not recorded which). The sequencing sample was made of glioma tissue, nonneoplastic brain tissue, or PBMCs (not recorded which). The CDR3 sequence is CASSQDRVGTGGWGTGELFF. The CDR3 DNA follows: TGTGCCAGCAGCCAAGATAGAGTTGGGACAGGGGGCTGGGGCACCGGGGAGCTGTTTTTT. The complete variable domain, with remaining parts taken from reference TRBV3-1 and TRBJ2-2, reads DTAVSQTPKYLVTQMGNDKSIKCEQNLGHDTMYWYKQDSKKFLKIMFSYNNKELIINETVPNRFSPKSPDKAHLNLHINSLELGDSAVYFCASSQDRVGTGGWGTGELFFGEGSRLTVL.